These T cell receptor beta chains were read from a single sample in a study of blood T cell repertoires in COVID-19. Clones were sequenced by immunoSEQ multiplex PCR, and TCRdb holds only the in-frame ones, with some missing. This sample has about 100,000 clones; about nine tenths occur once, and the top ten carry roughly 1.9%. Specimen: peripheral blood. The source is a man aged 45-65 years with active COVID-19. The CDR3 runs from the conserved cysteine through the conserved F or W. D genes are given only for firm matches. The size of a clone is reported for some rows only, either as once, few or many, or as a class for expanded clones.

cdr3_aa: CASSHPGEGNNSPLHF
cdr3_nt: TGTGCCAGCAGCCACCCGGGGGAGGGGAATAATTCACCCCTCCACTTT
d_call: NA
clone_size: NA
j_call: TRBJ1-6
cdr3_length: 16
v_call: TRBV3-1/TRBV3-2

cdr3_aa: CASSVQGVMANEKLFF
cdr3_nt: TGTGCCAGCAGTGTGCAGGGGGTGATGGCTAATGAAAAACTGTTTTTT
d_call: TRBD1
clone_size: NA
j_call: TRBJ1-4
cdr3_length: 16
v_call: TRBV2

cdr3_aa: CASSVVGGSGNTIYF
cdr3_nt: TGTGCCAGCAGCGTCGTCGGGGGCTCTGGAAACACCATATATTTT
d_call: NA
clone_size: NA
j_call: TRBJ1-3
cdr3_length: 15
v_call: TRBV9

cdr3_aa: CASSQRGGRYGYTF
cdr3_nt: TGTGCCAGCAGCCAACGAGGGGGCCGGTATGGCTACACCTTC
d_call: TRBD1
clone_size: NA
j_call: TRBJ1-2
cdr3_length: 14
v_call: TRBV3-1/TRBV3-2

cdr3_aa: CASSPHRLAGAGELFF
cdr3_nt: TGTGCCAGCAGCCCCCACCGACTAGCGGGAGCCGGGGAGCTGTTTTTT
d_call: TRBD2
clone_size: NA
j_call: TRBJ2-2
cdr3_length: 16
v_call: TRBV7-9

cdr3_aa: CASSLGEDQPQHF
cdr3_nt: TGTGCCAGCAGCTTGGGGGAGGATCAGCCCCAGCATTTT
d_call: NA
clone_size: NA
j_call: TRBJ1-5
cdr3_length: 13
v_call: TRBV5-4

cdr3_aa: CASSCGQELDEKLFF
cdr3_nt: TGTGCCAGCAGTTGCGGACAGGAGCTGGATGAAAAACTGTTTTTT
d_call: TRBD1
clone_size: NA
j_call: TRBJ1-4
cdr3_length: 15
v_call: TRBV27

cdr3_aa: CASSPNGGTNTEAFF
cdr3_nt: TGTGCCAGCTCCCCGAACGGAGGAACGAACACTGAAGCTTTCTTT
d_call: NA
clone_size: once
j_call: TRBJ1-1
cdr3_length: 15
v_call: TRBV18

cdr3_aa: CASSLGTGGIEQYF
cdr3_nt: TGTGCCAGCAGCTTGGGAACAGGGGGTATTGAGCAGTACTTC
d_call: TRBD1
clone_size: NA
j_call: TRBJ2-7
cdr3_length: 14
v_call: TRBV11-2

cdr3_aa: CASSRSQGAGTDTQYF
cdr3_nt: TGTGCCAGCAGCCGTTCCCAGGGGGCGGGCACAGATACGCAGTATTTT
d_call: TRBD1
clone_size: NA
j_call: TRBJ2-3
cdr3_length: 16
v_call: TRBV7-3

cdr3_aa: CASMVAPNTGELFF
cdr3_nt: TGTGCCAGTATGGTAGCGCCGAACACCGGGGAGCTGTTTTTT
d_call: NA
clone_size: NA
j_call: TRBJ2-2
cdr3_length: 14
v_call: TRBV19

cdr3_aa: CASSVRTGNTGELFF
cdr3_nt: TGTGCCAGCAGCGTAAGGACTGGAAACACCGGGGAGCTGTTTTTT
d_call: NA
clone_size: NA
j_call: TRBJ2-2
cdr3_length: 15
v_call: TRBV6-5

cdr3_aa: CSADRGVGYTF
cdr3_nt: TGCAGTGCTGACAGGGGCGTAGGCTACACCTTC
d_call: TRBD1
clone_size: NA
j_call: TRBJ1-2
cdr3_length: 11
v_call: TRBV20-1

cdr3_aa: CASSDRYRGAEHSNQPQHF
cdr3_nt: TGTGCCAGCAGTGACCGTTACAGGGGCGCCGAACATAGCAATCAGCCCCAGCATTTT
d_call: TRBD1
clone_size: NA
j_call: TRBJ1-5
cdr3_length: 19
v_call: TRBV6-1

cdr3_aa: CASSYPGEEKLFF
cdr3_nt: TGTGCCAGCAGCTACCCAGGGGAGGAAAAACTGTTTTTT
d_call: NA
clone_size: few
j_call: TRBJ1-4
cdr3_length: 13
v_call: TRBV5-4

cdr3_aa: CATRTGNTEAFF
cdr3_nt: TGTGCCACTCGGACAGGGAACACTGAAGCTTTCTTT
d_call: TRBD1
clone_size: NA
j_call: TRBJ1-1
cdr3_length: 12
v_call: TRBV18

cdr3_aa: CASSLGTGTTDTQYF
cdr3_nt: TGTGCCAGCAGCTTGGGGACAGGGACAACAGATACGCAGTATTTT
d_call: TRBD1
clone_size: once
j_call: TRBJ2-3
cdr3_length: 15
v_call: TRBV7-7

cdr3_aa: CASSYSPSGTGELFF
cdr3_nt: TGTGCCAGCAGTTACTCCCCTAGCGGCACCGGGGAGCTGTTTTTT
d_call: TRBD2
clone_size: NA
j_call: TRBJ2-2
cdr3_length: 15
v_call: TRBV6-6

cdr3_aa: CASSPRLASLETQYF
cdr3_nt: TGTGCCAGCAGCCCTAGACTGGCCTCCCTTGAGACCCAGTACTTC
d_call: NA
clone_size: few
j_call: TRBJ2-5
cdr3_length: 15
v_call: TRBV11-2

cdr3_aa: CASSQDRWRDTDTQYF
cdr3_nt: TGTGCCAGCAGCCAAGATCGATGGCGGGACACAGATACGCAGTATTTT
d_call: NA
clone_size: NA
j_call: TRBJ2-3
cdr3_length: 16
v_call: TRBV4-2